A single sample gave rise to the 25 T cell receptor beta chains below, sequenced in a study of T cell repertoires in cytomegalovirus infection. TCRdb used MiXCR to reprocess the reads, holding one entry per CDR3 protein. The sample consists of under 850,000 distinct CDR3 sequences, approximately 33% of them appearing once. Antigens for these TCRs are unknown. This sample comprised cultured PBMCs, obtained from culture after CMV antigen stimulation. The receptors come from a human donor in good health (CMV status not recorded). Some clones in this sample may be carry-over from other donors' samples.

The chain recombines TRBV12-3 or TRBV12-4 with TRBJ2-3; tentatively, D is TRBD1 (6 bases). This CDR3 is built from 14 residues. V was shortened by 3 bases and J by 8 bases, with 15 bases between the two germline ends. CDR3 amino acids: CASSFTGTSGTQYF. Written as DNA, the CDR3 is TGTGCCAGCAGTTTTACAGGGACGTCGGGTACGCAGTATTTT.

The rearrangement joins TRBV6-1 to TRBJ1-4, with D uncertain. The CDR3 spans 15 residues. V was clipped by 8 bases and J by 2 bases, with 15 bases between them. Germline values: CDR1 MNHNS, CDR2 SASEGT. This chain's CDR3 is CASQPYSRTNEKLFF. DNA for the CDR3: TGTGCCAGCCAGCCCTACTCCCGCACTAATGAAAAACTGTTTTTT.

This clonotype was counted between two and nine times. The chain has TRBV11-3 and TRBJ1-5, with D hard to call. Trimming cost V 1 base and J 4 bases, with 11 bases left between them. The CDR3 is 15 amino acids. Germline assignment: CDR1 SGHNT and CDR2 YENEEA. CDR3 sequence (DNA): TGTGCCAGCAGCTTAGGGATTAACAGAAATCAGCCCCAGCATTTT. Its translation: CASSLGINRNQPQHF.

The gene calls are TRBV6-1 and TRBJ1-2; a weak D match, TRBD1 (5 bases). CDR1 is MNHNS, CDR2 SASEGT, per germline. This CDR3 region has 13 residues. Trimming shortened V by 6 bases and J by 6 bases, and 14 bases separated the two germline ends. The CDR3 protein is CASSYSARDGYTF. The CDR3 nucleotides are TGTGCCAGCAGCTATTCGGCCAGGGATGGCTACACCTTC.

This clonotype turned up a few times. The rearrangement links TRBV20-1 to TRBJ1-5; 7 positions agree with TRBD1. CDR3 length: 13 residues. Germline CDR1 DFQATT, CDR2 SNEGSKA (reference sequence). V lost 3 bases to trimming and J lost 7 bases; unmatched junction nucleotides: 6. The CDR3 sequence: CSASKGARQPQHF. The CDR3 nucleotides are TGCAGTGCTAGTAAGGGGGCCAGGCAGCCCCAGCATTTT.

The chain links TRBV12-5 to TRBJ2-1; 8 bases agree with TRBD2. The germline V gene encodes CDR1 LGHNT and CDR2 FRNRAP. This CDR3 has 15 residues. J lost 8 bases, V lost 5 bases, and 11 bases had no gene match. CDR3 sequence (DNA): TGTGCTAGTGGTAACAGACTAGCGCCCTCGGATGAGCAGTTCTTC. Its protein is CASGNRLAPSDEQFF.

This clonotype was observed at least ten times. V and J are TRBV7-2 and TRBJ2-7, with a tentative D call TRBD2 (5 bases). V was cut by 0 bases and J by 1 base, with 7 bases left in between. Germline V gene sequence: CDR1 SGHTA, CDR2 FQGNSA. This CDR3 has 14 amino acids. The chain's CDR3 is CASSLAGVSYEQYF. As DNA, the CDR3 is TGTGCCAGCAGCTTAGCGGGAGTGTCCTACGAGCAGTACTTC.

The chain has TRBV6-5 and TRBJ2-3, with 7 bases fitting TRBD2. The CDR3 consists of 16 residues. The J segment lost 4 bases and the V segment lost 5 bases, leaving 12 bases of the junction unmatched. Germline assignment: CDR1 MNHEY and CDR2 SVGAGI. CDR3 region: CASSLDMFAGADTQYF. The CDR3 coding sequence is TGTGCCAGCAGTCTCGACATGTTTGCGGGGGCAGATACGCAGTATTTT.

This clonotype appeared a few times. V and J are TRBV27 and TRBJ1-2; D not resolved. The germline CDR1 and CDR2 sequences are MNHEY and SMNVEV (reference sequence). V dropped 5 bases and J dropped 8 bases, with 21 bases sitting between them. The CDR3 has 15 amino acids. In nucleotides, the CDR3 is TGTGCCAGCAGTCCAAGCGGCGACGGACGTAGGGGCTACACCTTC. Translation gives CASSPSGDGRRGYTF.

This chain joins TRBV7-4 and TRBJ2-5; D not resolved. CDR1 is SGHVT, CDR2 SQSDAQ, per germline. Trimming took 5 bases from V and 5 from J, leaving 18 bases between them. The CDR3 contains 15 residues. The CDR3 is CASSPRQFGSETQYF. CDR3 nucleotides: TGTGCCAGCAGCCCTCGCCAGTTCGGGTCGGAGACCCAGTACTTC.

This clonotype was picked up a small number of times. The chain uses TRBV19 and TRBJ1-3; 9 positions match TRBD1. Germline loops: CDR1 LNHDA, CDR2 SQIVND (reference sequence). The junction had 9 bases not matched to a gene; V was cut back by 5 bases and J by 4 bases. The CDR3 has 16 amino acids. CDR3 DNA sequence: TGTGCCAGTAGTCCCGCTTCGGGACAGGGAGGAAACACCATATATTTT. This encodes CASSPASGQGGNTIYF.

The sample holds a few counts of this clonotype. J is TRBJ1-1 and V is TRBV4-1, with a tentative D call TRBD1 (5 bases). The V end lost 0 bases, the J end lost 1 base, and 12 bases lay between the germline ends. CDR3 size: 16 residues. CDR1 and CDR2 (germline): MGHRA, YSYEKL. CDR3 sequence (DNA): TGCGCCAGCAGCCAAGAGGCAGGGAGGAGGAACACTGAAGCTTTCTTT. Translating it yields CASSQEAGRRNTEAFF.

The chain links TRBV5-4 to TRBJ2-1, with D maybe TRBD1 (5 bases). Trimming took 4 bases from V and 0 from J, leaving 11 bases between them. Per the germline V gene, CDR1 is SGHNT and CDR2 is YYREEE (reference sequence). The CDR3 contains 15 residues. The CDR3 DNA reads TGTGCCAGCAGCCAGACAGTTGGCTCCTACAATGAGCAGTTCTTC. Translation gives CASSQTVGSYNEQFF.

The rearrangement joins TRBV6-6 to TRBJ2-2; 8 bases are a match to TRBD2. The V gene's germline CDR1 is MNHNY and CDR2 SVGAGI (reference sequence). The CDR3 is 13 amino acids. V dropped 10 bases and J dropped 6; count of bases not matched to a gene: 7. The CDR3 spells CANSRTSPGELFF. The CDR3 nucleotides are TGTGCCAACTCACGGACTAGCCCCGGGGAGCTGTTTTTT.

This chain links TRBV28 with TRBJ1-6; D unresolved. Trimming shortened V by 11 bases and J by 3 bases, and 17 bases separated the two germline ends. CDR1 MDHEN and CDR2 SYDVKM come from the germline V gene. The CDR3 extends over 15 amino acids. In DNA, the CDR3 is TGTGCCGTGACCAACCGAATGGACTATAATTCACCCCTCCACTTT. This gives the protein CAVTNRMDYNSPLHF.

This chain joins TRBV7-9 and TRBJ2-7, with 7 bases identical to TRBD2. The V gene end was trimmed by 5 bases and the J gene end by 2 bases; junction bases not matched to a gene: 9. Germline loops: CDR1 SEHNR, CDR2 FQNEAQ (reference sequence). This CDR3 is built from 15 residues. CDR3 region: CASSRIEGGPYEQYF. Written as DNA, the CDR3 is TGTGCCAGCAGCCGAATCGAGGGAGGGCCCTACGAGCAGTACTTC. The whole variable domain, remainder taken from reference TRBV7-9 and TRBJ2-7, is DTGVSQNPRHKITKRGQNVTFRCDPISEHNRLYWYRQTLGQGPEFLTYFQNEAQLEKSRLLSDRFSAERPKGSFSTLEIQRTEQGDSAMYLCASSRIEGGPYEQYFGPGTRLTVT.

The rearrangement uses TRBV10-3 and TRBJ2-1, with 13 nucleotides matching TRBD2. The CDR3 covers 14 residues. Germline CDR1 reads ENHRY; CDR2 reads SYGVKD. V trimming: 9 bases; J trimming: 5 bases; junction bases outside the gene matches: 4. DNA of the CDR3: TGTGCCATGAAAGGGACTAGCGGGGACAATGAGCAGTTCTTC. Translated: CAMKGTSGDNEQFF.

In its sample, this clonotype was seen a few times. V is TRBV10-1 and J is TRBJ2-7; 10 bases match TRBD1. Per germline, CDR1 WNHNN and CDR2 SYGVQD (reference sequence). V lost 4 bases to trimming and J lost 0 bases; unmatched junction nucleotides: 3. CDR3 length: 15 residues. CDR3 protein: CASSAGTGASYEQYF. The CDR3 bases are TGCGCCAGCAGTGCCGGGACAGGGGCCTCCTACGAGCAGTACTTC.

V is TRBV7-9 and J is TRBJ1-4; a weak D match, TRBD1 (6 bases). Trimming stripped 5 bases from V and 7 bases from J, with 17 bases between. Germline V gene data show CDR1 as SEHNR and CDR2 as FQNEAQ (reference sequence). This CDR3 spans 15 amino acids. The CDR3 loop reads CASSRIQGISEKLFF. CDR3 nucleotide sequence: TGTGCCAGCAGCCGAATCCAGGGGATAAGTGAAAAACTGTTTTTT.

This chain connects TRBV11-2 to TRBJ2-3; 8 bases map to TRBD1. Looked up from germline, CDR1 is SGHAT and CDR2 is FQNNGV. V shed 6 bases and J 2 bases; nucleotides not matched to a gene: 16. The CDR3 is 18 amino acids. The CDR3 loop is CASRFPVDRVPVTDTQYF. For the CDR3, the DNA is TGTGCCAGCAGGTTTCCGGTGGACAGGGTTCCAGTCACAGATACGCAGTATTTT.

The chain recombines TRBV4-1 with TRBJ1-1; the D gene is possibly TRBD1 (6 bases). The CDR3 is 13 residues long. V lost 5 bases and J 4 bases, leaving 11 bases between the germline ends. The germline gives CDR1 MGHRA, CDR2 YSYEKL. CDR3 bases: TGCGCCAGCAGCAGGGGGGAGTTCACTGAAGCTTTCTTT. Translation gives CASSRGEFTEAFF.

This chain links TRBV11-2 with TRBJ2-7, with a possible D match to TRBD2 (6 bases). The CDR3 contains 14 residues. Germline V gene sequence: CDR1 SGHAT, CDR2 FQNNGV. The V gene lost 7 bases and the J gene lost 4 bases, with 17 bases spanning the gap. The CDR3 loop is CASNLLGSAYEQYF. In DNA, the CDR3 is TGTGCCAGCAACCTCCTCGGGAGCGCGTACGAGCAGTACTTC. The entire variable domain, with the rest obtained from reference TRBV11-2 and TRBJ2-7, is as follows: EAGVAQSPRYKIIEKRQSVAFWCNPISGHATLYWYQQILGQGPKLLIQFQNNGVVDDSQLPKDRFSAERLKGVDSTLKIQPAKLEDSAVYLCASNLLGSAYEQYFGPGTRLTVT.

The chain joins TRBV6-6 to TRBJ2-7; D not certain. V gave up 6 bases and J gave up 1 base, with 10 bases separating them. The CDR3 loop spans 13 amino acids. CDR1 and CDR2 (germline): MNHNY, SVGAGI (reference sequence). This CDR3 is CASSNPRSYEQYF. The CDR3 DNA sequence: TGTGCCAGCAGCAACCCCCGTTCCTACGAGCAGTACTTC.

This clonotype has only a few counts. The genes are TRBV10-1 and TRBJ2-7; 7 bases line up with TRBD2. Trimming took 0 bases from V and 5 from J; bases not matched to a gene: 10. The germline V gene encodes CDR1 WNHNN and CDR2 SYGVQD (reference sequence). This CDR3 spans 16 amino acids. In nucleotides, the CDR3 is TGCGCCAGCAGTGAGTCCGGGCTAGCGGTTATCCACGAGCAGTACTTC. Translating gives CASSESGLAVIHEQYF.

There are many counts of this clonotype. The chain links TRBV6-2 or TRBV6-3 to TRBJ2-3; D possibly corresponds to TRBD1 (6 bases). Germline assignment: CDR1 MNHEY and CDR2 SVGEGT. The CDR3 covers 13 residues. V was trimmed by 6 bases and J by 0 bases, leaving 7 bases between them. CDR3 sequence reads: CASSGQSTDTQYF. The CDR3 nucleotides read TGTGCCAGCAGCGGACAGAGCACAGATACGCAGTATTTT.